What follows are 30 T cell receptor beta chains derived from one specimen sequenced in a study of human T cells and chemical hapten exposure. Stated time point: pre-sensitization, week 0. Treatment here: therapeutic diphenylcyclopropenone sensitization with weekly scalp DPC. In TCRdb, the RACE reads were re-called with MiXCR into one record per CDR3 protein. The data show 190,000 or so distinct CDR3 sequences, with 30% seen just once and about 2.7% held by the top ten. The sequences come from whole blood, collected in connection with sensitization to the hapten diphenylcyclopropenone (DPC). These receptors came from a woman aged 25 to 39 with alopecia areata. Some clones in this sample may be carry-over from other donors' samples.

The chain couples TRBV7-2 to TRBJ2-5; 7 bases are shared with TRBD1. CDR3 length equals 14 residues. Germline values: CDR1 SGHTA, CDR2 FQGNSA. After removal of 3 bases from V and 5 bases from J, the junction contained 6 bases not matched to a gene. CDR3: CASSLATGMETQYF. CDR3 DNA: TGTGCCAGCAGCTTGGCGACAGGGATGGAGACCCAGTACTTC.

This clonotype appeared a few times. The chain uses TRBV10-3 and TRBJ2-7, with no clear D. The ends were cut back, 8 bases at V and 0 bases at J, with 11 bases in the middle. Germline loops: CDR1 ENHRY, CDR2 SYGVKD. This CDR3 region has 13 residues. CDR3 DNA: TGTGCCATCTTGACTGAGGTCTCCTACGAGCAGTACTTC. Translation gives CAILTEVSYEQYF.

This chain's CDR3 is CASSPTGAHGYQETQYF. The CDR3 DNA sequence: TGCGCCAGCAGTCCTACAGGGGCCCACGGGTACCAAGAGACCCAGTACTTC. The rearrangement uses TRBV5-1 and TRBJ2-5; TRBD1 matches at 7 bases. Trimming took 5 bases from V and 0 from J; bases not matched to a gene: 13. This CDR3 spans 17 amino acids. The germline CDR1 and CDR2 sequences are SGHRS and YFSETQ. The full variable domain, in which reference TRBV5-1 and TRBJ2-5 provide the parts outside the CDR3, is KAGVTQTPRYLIKTRGQQVTLSCSPISGHRSVSWYQQTPGQGLQFLFEYFSETQRNKGNFPGRFSGRQFSNSRSEMNVSTLELGDSALYLCASSPTGAHGYQETQYFGPGTRLLVL.

This clonotype was found a few times. In DNA, the CDR3 is TGTGCTAGTGGTTTGGTATCTAACAGGGGGGAGCAGTACTTC. This codes for CASGLVSNRGEQYF. The chain recombines TRBV12-5 with TRBJ2-7, with TRBD1 matching over 8 bases. CDR3 length: 14 amino acids. The V segment lost 0 bases and the J segment 7 bases; nucleotides outside the gene matches: 5. CDR1 and CDR2 from the germline V gene are LGHNT and FRNRAP.

J is TRBJ2-3 and V is TRBV12-3 or TRBV12-4; D not certain. CDR3 size: 12 residues. V shed 6 bases and J shed 5 bases, with 9 bases lying between them. CDR3 sequence (DNA): TGTGCCAGCAGGCCCCCGGGAGATACGCAGTATTTT. This translates into CASRPPGDTQYF.

This clonotype was observed a handful of times. This sequence joins TRBV5-1 and TRBJ1-2; D is perhaps TRBD1 (6 bases). V was pared by 2 bases and J by 4 bases, with 15 bases between. Germline-derived CDR1 and CDR2 are SGHRS and YFSETQ. The CDR3 has 15 residues. CDR3 residues: CASSFRGGKAYGYTF. The DNA of the CDR3 is TGCGCCAGCAGCTTCAGGGGCGGAAAGGCCTATGGCTACACCTTC. The full variable domain, its missing parts supplied by reference TRBV5-1 and TRBJ1-2, is KAGVTQTPRYLIKTRGQQVTLSCSPISGHRSVSWYQQTPGQGLQFLFEYFSETQRNKGNFPGRFSGRQFSNSRSEMNVSTLELGDSALYLCASSFRGGKAYGYTFGSGTRLTVV.

The chain carries TRBV29-1 and TRBJ2-2, with TRBD2 identical over 7 bases. Unmatched junction bases numbered 8, after V lost 6 bases and J lost 1 base. Germline V gene sequence: CDR1 SQVTM, CDR2 ANQGSEA. The CDR3 sequence is 15 residues long. The CDR3 is CSVRTGGLNTGELFF. The CDR3 nucleotides read TGCAGCGTGAGGACGGGAGGCCTGAACACCGGGGAGCTGTTTTTT.

The rearrangement links TRBV2 to TRBJ1-2; no clear D. Trimming stripped 6 bases from V and 5 bases from J, with 19 bases between. The CDR3 covers 15 residues. Germline V gives CDR1 SNHLY, CDR2 FYNNEI. Written as DNA, the CDR3 is TGTGCCAGCAGCCTAACCGGCGGAGGGCCTTATGGCTACACCTTC. This gives the protein CASSLTGGGPYGYTF. The variable domain in full, with the rest retrieved from reference TRBV2 and TRBJ1-2, is EPEVTQTPSHQVTQMGQEVILRCVPISNHLYFYWYRQILGQKVEFLVSFYNNEISEKSEIFDDQFSVERPDGSNFTLKIRSTKLEDSAMYFCASSLTGGGPYGYTFGSGTRLTVV.

The rearrangement joins TRBV28 to TRBJ2-1; 7 nucleotides line up with TRBD1. The CDR3 consists of 16 residues. The germline V gene has CDR1 MDHEN and CDR2 SYDVKM. Trimming cost V 1 base and J 6 bases; bases outside gene matches: 9. CDR3 sequence: CASSLSTGLRGNEQFF. The CDR3 region has the DNA TGTGCCAGCAGTTTATCGACAGGGCTAAGGGGCAATGAGCAGTTCTTC.

V and J are TRBV11-2 and TRBJ2-3; the D gene could be TRBD1 or TRBD2 (5 bases each). Trimming left V 7 bases short and J 6 bases short, with 14 bases between. This CDR3 comprises 13 residues. The V gene's germline CDR1 is SGHAT and CDR2 FQNNGV. CDR3 bases: TGTGCCAGCACCTTTTGGGGGTCGGATACGCAGTATTTT. Its translation is CASTFWGSDTQYF.

The gene calls are TRBV21-1 and TRBJ1-2; the table's TRBD1 call for D was not verified on the DNA. TRBV21-1 is termed a pseudogene. The CDR3 covers 16 residues. The chain's CDR3 is CASSKEGEEPVYGYTF. The DNA for the CDR3 is TGTGCCAGCAGCAAAGAAGGGGAAGAACCAGTCTATGGCTACACCTTC.

This clonotype was counted many times. The chain combines TRBV29-1 with TRBJ1-1; D uncertain. V lost 5 bases to trimming and J lost 5 bases, with 18 bases between them. The germline gives CDR1 SQVTM, CDR2 ANQGSEA. The CDR3 contains 14 residues. CDR3 nucleotide sequence: TGCAGCGTTTCGAAGACTCGTAGTGGTACTGAAGCTTTCTTT. Protein sequence: CSVSKTRSGTEAFF. Full variable domain (remainder filled in from reference TRBV29-1 and TRBJ1-1): SAVISQKPSRDICQRGTSLTIQCQVDSQVTMMFWYRQQPGQSLTLIATANQGSEATYESGFVIDKFPISRPNLTFSTLTVSNMSPEDSSIYLCSVSKTRSGTEAFFGQGTRLTVV.

The chain recombines TRBV28 with TRBJ2-2; D might be TRBD2 (6 bases). Between the trimmed V and J ends, which lost 8 bases and 6 bases, there was a span of 10 bases. This CDR3 has 12 amino acids. Germline V CDR1 and CDR2: MDHEN, SYDVKM. This CDR3 is CASLRRAGELFF. Here the CDR3 DNA reads TGTGCCAGCCTCCGGAGGGCCGGGGAGCTGTTTTTT.

This clonotype came up a few times. This chain links TRBV28 with TRBJ2-5, with D possibly being TRBD1 or TRBD2 (5 bases each). The CDR3 is 13 amino acids. The germline gives CDR1 MDHEN, CDR2 SYDVKM. V lost 7 bases and J 1 base, leaving 10 bases between the germline ends. CDR3 in amino acids: CASTRDPQETQYF. The CDR3 DNA is TGTGCCAGCACCCGGGACCCCCAAGAGACCCAGTACTTC.

This clonotype came up a few times. The rearrangement uses TRBV19 and TRBJ2-7, with D perhaps matching TRBD1 (6 bases). The V end lost 6 bases, the J end lost 3 bases, and 12 bases lay between the germline ends. The length of the CDR3 is 13 residues. Looked up from germline, CDR1 is LNHDA and CDR2 is SQIVND (reference sequence). This CDR3 is CASSPGHNYEQYF. The DNA of the CDR3 is TGTGCCAGTAGCCCGGGACACAACTACGAGCAGTACTTC.

The chain carries TRBV18 and TRBJ1-1; 7 positions match TRBD1. The CDR3 is 15 residues long. V lost 3 bases and J lost 0; bases outside the gene matches: 4. Looked up from germline, CDR1 is KGHSH and CDR2 is LQKENI. CDR3 in amino acids: CASSPQGTVNTEAFF. In DNA form, the CDR3 reads TGTGCCAGCTCACCCCAGGGGACAGTGAACACTGAAGCTTTCTTT.

The CDR3 DNA is TGTGCCAGCAGCCAAGATGGAGCAGAGCGTAGCTACACCTTC. It translates to CASSQDGAERSYTF. The chain uses TRBV4-2 and TRBJ1-2; D is undetermined. There are 14 residues in the CDR3. Trimming shortened V by 0 bases and J by 9 bases, and 14 bases separated the two germline ends. Germline values: CDR1 LGHNA, CDR2 YNFKEQ.

This clonotype has only a few counts. The DNA of the CDR3 is TGCGCCAGCAGCCCTGGAGCGACAGGGTTGGATGAGCAGTTCTTC. Its protein product is CASSPGATGLDEQFF. The chain uses TRBV5-1 and TRBJ2-1, with 7 bases aligning to TRBD1. This CDR3 region has 15 residues. V was clipped by 4 bases and J by 8 bases; unmatched bases: 12. Germline V gene sequence: CDR1 SGHRS, CDR2 YFSETQ.

The V call is TRBV20-1, the J call TRBJ2-7; TRBD1 aligns across 8 bases. The CDR3 is 14 amino acids. The germline gives CDR1 DFQATT, CDR2 SNEGSKA (reference sequence). The junction had 11 bases not matched to a gene; V was cut back by 4 bases and J by 6 bases. The CDR3, as DNA: TGCAGTGCTACGACAGGGGTTAAGTGGGGCGAGCAGTACTTC. Protein product: CSATTGVKWGEQYF.

This clonotype was detected a few times. This chain joins TRBV7-9 and TRBJ1-1; D ambiguous. Trimming stripped 5 bases from V and 7 bases from J, with 11 bases between. This CDR3 comprises 12 residues. Germline CDR1 is SEHNR and CDR2 is FQNEAQ (reference sequence). This chain's CDR3 is CASSPLSFEAFF. The CDR3 region has the DNA TGTGCCAGCAGCCCTCTCTCTTTTGAAGCTTTCTTT.

Notes on this clonotype: An end of the junction does not agree with germline; a read error may underlie this. V gene TRBV2 combines with J gene TRBJ1-6; the D gene is possibly TRBD1 (5 bases). Germline values: CDR1 SNHLY, CDR2 FYNNEI. CDR3 size: 16 residues. The CDR3 spells CVSSDGASSYNSPLHF. The DNA for the CDR3 is TGTGTCAGCAGTGACGGGGCTAGCTCCTATAATTCACCCCTCCACTTT.

The table lists this clonotype with a few counts. The rearrangement uses TRBV2 and TRBJ1-5, with TRBD1 matching 9 bases. The CDR3 has 14 residues. CDR1 is SNHLY and CDR2 is FYNNEI in the germline V gene. V was clipped by 8 bases and J by 0 bases; unmatched bases: 2. CDR3 coding DNA: TGTGCCAGCCGGGACAGGGCTAGCAATCAGCCCCAGCATTTT. This encodes CASRDRASNQPQHF.

This chain connects TRBV5-1 to TRBJ2-5; 9 positions match TRBD2. This CDR3 comprises 16 residues. Per the germline V gene, CDR1 is SGHRS and CDR2 is YFSETQ. The V gene end was trimmed by 0 bases and the J gene end by 5 bases; junction bases not matched to a gene: 8. This CDR3 reads CASSLGLAGVHETQYF. CDR3 bases: TGCGCCAGCAGCTTGGGGTTAGCGGGAGTTCACGAGACCCAGTACTTC. Drawing the rest from reference TRBV5-1 and TRBJ2-5, the complete variable domain is KAGVTQTPRYLIKTRGQQVTLSCSPISGHRSVSWYQQTPGQGLQFLFEYFSETQRNKGNFPGRFSGRQFSNSRSEMNVSTLELGDSALYLCASSLGLAGVHETQYFGPGTRLLVL.

V and J are TRBV2 and TRBJ1-2, with unresolved D. Germline V gives CDR1 SNHLY, CDR2 FYNNEI. Trimming left V 4 bases short and J 2 bases short, with 8 bases between. This CDR3 has 13 amino acids. The CDR3, as DNA: TGTGCCAGCAGTGCCAGCCGCAACTATGGCTACACCTTC. Its protein product is CASSASRNYGYTF.

The chain combines TRBV10-3 with TRBJ1-3; D unclear. The germline V gene has CDR1 ENHRY and CDR2 SYGVKD. CDR3 length: 15 amino acids. V lost 5 bases and J 3 bases, leaving 14 bases between the germline ends. The CDR3 DNA reads as TGTGCCATCAGTCCGGGAAGGGCAGGTGGAAACACCATATATTTT. Translation gives CAISPGRAGGNTIYF.

This clonotype was detected only a few times. The rearrangement uses TRBV4-2 and TRBJ2-5; D may correspond to TRBD1 or TRBD2 (5 bases each). Per the germline V gene, CDR1 is LGHNA and CDR2 is YNFKEQ. The V end lost 1 base, the J end lost 4 bases, and 13 bases lay between the germline ends. This CDR3 comprises 15 residues. This chain's CDR3 is CASSQGPAGAETQYF. CDR3 nucleotides: TGTGCCAGCAGCCAAGGACCCGCCGGGGCAGAGACCCAGTACTTC.

The V gene is TRBV7-9, the J gene TRBJ1-3; no reliable D call. CDR3 length: 17 residues. V lost 5 bases and J 1 base, leaving 18 bases between the germline ends. Germline V gene data show CDR1 as SEHNR and CDR2 as FQNEAQ (reference sequence). The CDR3 coding sequence is TGTGCCAGCAGCCCATGGGTCGGTCCTTCATCTGGAAACACCATATATTTT. It specifies CASSPWVGPSSGNTIYF.

The sample holds a few counts of this clonotype. V is TRBV3-1 and J is TRBJ2-7; D remains unclear. Trimming took 0 bases from V and 3 from J, leaving 9 bases between them. Germline lookup yields CDR1 LGHDT and CDR2 YNNKEL (reference sequence). The CDR3 loop spans 14 amino acids. CDR3 loop: CASSQDLASYEQYF. CDR3 DNA: TGTGCCAGCAGCCAAGATCTGGCTAGCTACGAGCAGTACTTC.

This clonotype was observed many times. The chain uses TRBV29-1 and TRBJ1-1; 7 bases match TRBD1. With V trimmed by 6 bases and J by 3 bases, 13 bases remained unmatched. CDR3 length equals 15 residues. The germline gives CDR1 SQVTM, CDR2 ANQGSEA. The CDR3 region has the DNA TGCAGCGTATCGGGACAGAGCATTTTTCACACTGAAGCTTTCTTT. Translating it yields CSVSGQSIFHTEAFF.

This chain connects TRBV6-2 or TRBV6-3 to TRBJ2-4, with 9 bases lining up with TRBD2. This CDR3 spans 14 amino acids. V gave up 2 bases and J gave up 13 bases; unmatched junction bases: 9. Per the germline V gene, CDR1 is MNHEY and CDR2 is SVGEGT. The CDR3 DNA sequence: TGTGCCAGCAGTTACGGCGGGGGGGCCCTCCCACAGTACTTC. Translated: CASSYGGGALPQYF.